This T cell receptor (beta chain) was captured by sequencing in a study of post-analysis software for immune sequencing data. Broader study findings: TRBV segments more frequent in patients than in controls numbered about five and included TRBV5-6, TRBV5-1 and TRBV20-1. Among multiple sclerosis patients, normalized Chao1 diversity was significantly below that of controls.

Unique molecular identifiers had been added to the TCR beta cDNA libraries. TCRdb reprocessed the PCR reads via MiXCR and lists one record per CDR3 protein. The sample includes approximately 250,000 distinct CDR3 sequences, 35% to 40% of them seen just once. A note on this clonotype: Its antigen is currently unknown.

The germline CDR1 and CDR2 sequences are SGHRS and YFSETQ. The CDR3 spans 15 residues. The V and J ends lost 6 bases and 3 bases respectively, with 15 bases between them. The receptor was derived from a girl under 18 with multiple sclerosis. The chain recombines TRBV5-1 with TRBJ2-2, with D possibly being TRBD2 (5 bases). Input material: blood. The CDR3: CASTLGSLDTGELFF. Written as DNA, the CDR3 is TGCGCCAGCACCCTAGGGAGCCTTGACACCGGGGAGCTGTTTTTT.